Sequencing of this TCR beta chain was carried out in a study of blood T cell repertoires in COVID-19. Some clones are missing from TCRdb's copy, which holds only in-frame ones; the method was immunoSEQ multiplex PCR. This table has under 45,000 clones, 87% appearing once. Sequenced input: peripheral blood. The sequence was obtained from an elderly woman in a cohort sampled during active or convalescent COVID-19.

The CDR3 coding sequence is TGTGCCAGCAGTCGGACAGGGGTCTATGGCTACACCTTC. This translates into CASSRTGVYGYTF. The J gene is TRBJ1-2, the V gene TRBV6-2 or TRBV6-3; 9 nucleotides line up with TRBD1. J lost 4 bases, V lost 5 bases, and 2 bases had no gene match. Germline CDR1 is MNHEY and CDR2 is SVGEGT. This CDR3 region has 13 residues.